The 23 T cell receptor beta chains presented below share a single source sample, sequenced in a study of T cells in Graves' hyperthyroidism and ophthalmopathy. It was RNA transcripts that yielded the amplified TCR beta CDR3 regions. First-round RT-PCR targeting the TCR CDR3 was performed with the HTBI primer set. TCRdb ran MiXCR on the multiplex PCR reads and lists one entry per CDR3 protein. The sample gives 300,000 or so distinct CDR3 sequences, approximately 16% of which show up once; around 35% is in the top ten. The sample taken for sequencing was blood. The receptors were sampled from a young man with Graves' hyperthyroidism.

This clonotype was counted many times. V and J are TRBV20-1 and TRBJ2-7; D remains unclear. The V end lost 1 base, the J end lost 2 bases, and 6 bases lay between the germline ends. Germline V lookup: CDR1 DFQATT, CDR2 SNEGSKA (reference sequence). There are 12 residues in the CDR3. The CDR3 spells CSARAEAYEQYF. CDR3 sequence (DNA): TGCAGTGCTAGAGCAGAGGCCTACGAGCAGTACTTC.

This clonotype was found many times. V usage is TRBV2 and J usage is TRBJ2-3; 10 bases agree with TRBD2. Germline values: CDR1 SNHLY, CDR2 FYNNEI. Unmatched junction bases numbered 10, after V lost 5 bases and J lost 8 bases. The CDR3 has 15 amino acids. This chain's CDR3 is CASSPSSGREVTQYF. The CDR3 coding sequence is TGTGCCAGCAGTCCATCTAGCGGGAGAGAGGTTACGCAGTATTTT.

This clonotype was recorded at least ten times. The gene calls are TRBV20-1 and TRBJ1-3, with unresolved D. Germline values: CDR1 DFQATT, CDR2 SNEGSKA (reference sequence). The CDR3 runs to 13 residues. Trimming took off 4 bases at V and 5 bases at J, with 12 bases between the two ends. CDR3 nucleotides: TGCAGTGCTATTGGAGGAGGCAGAAACACCATATATTTT. Translating it yields CSAIGGGRNTIYF.

This clonotype was observed a handful of times. The V gene is TRBV25-1, the J gene TRBJ2-2; D is unclear. This CDR3 comprises 12 residues. CDR1 is MGHDK, CDR2 SYGVNS, per germline. Trimming took 8 bases from V and 6 from J, leaving 10 bases between them. The CDR3 loop reads CASHRWAGELFF. The DNA for the CDR3 is TGTGCCAGCCACAGATGGGCCGGGGAGCTGTTTTTT.

This clonotype was seen a handful of times. V gene TRBV6-1 combines with J gene TRBJ2-7, with D uncertain. V gave up 4 bases and J gave up 3 bases, with 22 bases separating them. Germline V gene lookup returns CDR1 MNHNS and CDR2 SASEGT. The CDR3 sequence is 17 residues long. The DNA of the CDR3 is TGTGCCAGCAGTGGCCATGACGACCTGCCACCTCTCTACGAGCAGTACTTC. This translates into CASSGHDDLPPLYEQYF.

This chain links TRBV4-2 with TRBJ1-1; D is uncertain. Trimming pared 0 bases from V and 11 bases from J, leaving 10 bases between. CDR1 is LGHNA, CDR2 YNFKEQ, per germline. This CDR3 spans 12 amino acids. CDR3 bases: TGTGCCAGCAGCCAAGAATCGGGTATGGCTTTCTTT. This encodes CASSQESGMAFF.

This clonotype was counted at least ten times. This sequence joins TRBV2 and TRBJ1-5, with D hard to call. From germline, CDR1 is SNHLY and CDR2 FYNNEI. V was clipped by 3 bases and J by 7 bases, with 7 bases between them. CDR3 length: 12 amino acids. The CDR3 DNA sequence: TGTGCCAGCAGTGATATGCAGCAGCCCCAGCATTTT. It is translated as CASSDMQQPQHF.

In this sample, this clonotype turned up many times. The V gene is TRBV20-1, the J gene TRBJ1-1, with D uncertain. The length of the CDR3 is 14 residues. The V end lost 0 bases, the J end lost 4 bases, and 12 bases lay between the germline ends. The germline V gene has CDR1 DFQATT and CDR2 SNEGSKA (reference sequence). CDR3 in DNA: TGCAGTGCTAGAGATACGAGAAAACCCACTGAAGCTTTCTTT. Residues: CSARDTRKPTEAFF.

This clonotype was seen just once. A read error is possible here, since a much larger clone lies one base away. The rearrangement joins TRBV12-3 or TRBV12-4 to TRBJ2-2; D uncertain. The CDR3 is 15 residues long. Trimming took 10 bases from V and 3 from J, leaving 18 bases between them. The chain's CDR3 is CANTKRGSHTGELFF. CDR3 bases: TGTGCCAACACCAAACGTGGCTCACACACCGGGGAGCTGTTTTTT.

This clonotype was recorded at least ten times. The rearrangement links TRBV30 to TRBJ1-2; TRBD1 matches at 7 bases. This CDR3 has 14 residues. Germline CDR1 reads GTSNPN; CDR2 reads SVGIG (reference sequence). With V trimmed by 2 bases and J by 4 bases, 7 bases remained unmatched. In DNA, the CDR3 is TGTGCCTGGAGTAACTCCGGGACAGTCTATGGCTACACCTTC. Residues: CAWSNSGTVYGYTF.

This clonotype was recorded a few times. This chain joins TRBV5-1 and TRBJ2-7, with 8 bases lining up with TRBD1. Germline V gene sequence: CDR1 SGHRS, CDR2 YFSETQ. CDR3 length: 16 residues. The V gene end was trimmed by 0 bases and the J gene end by 5 bases; junction bases not matched to a gene: 10. The CDR3 protein is CASSLAGGYQGNEQYF. Here the CDR3 DNA reads TGCGCCAGCAGCTTGGCAGGGGGCTATCAAGGGAACGAGCAGTACTTC.

This clonotype was recorded many times. The chain is built from TRBV13 and TRBJ1-4, with 7 bases matching TRBD1. CDR3 size: 15 residues. The germline V gene encodes CDR1 PRHDT and CDR2 FYEKMQ (reference sequence). V gave up 5 bases and J gave up 5 bases; unmatched junction bases: 8. CDR3 nucleotides: TGTGCCAGCAGCCCCCGGACAGGCACGAATGAAAAACTGTTTTTT. This sequence encodes CASSPRTGTNEKLFF.

This clonotype was seen a few times. V gene TRBV29-1 combines with J gene TRBJ2-1, with a possible D match to TRBD2 (6 bases). V lost 6 bases to trimming and J lost 8 bases, with 20 bases between them. This CDR3 has 14 residues. Germline lookup yields CDR1 SQVTM and CDR2 ANQGSEA. CDR3 amino acids: CSVSGTSHIDEQFF. The DNA of the CDR3 is TGCAGCGTGTCCGGGACTTCCCATATCGATGAGCAGTTCTTC.

This clonotype was counted ten times or more. V is TRBV2 and J is TRBJ1-5; possibly TRBD1 for D (5 bases). The ends were cut back, 5 bases at V and 4 bases at J, with 9 bases in the middle. The length of the CDR3 is 13 residues. Germline lookup yields CDR1 SNHLY and CDR2 FYNNEI. As DNA, the CDR3 is TGTGCCAGCAGTCGCACAGGAAATCAGCCCCAGCATTTT. It translates to CASSRTGNQPQHF. Complete variable domain (other parts from reference TRBV2 and TRBJ1-5): EPEVTQTPSHQVTQMGQEVILRCVPISNHLYFYWYRQILGQKVEFLVSFYNNEISEKSEIFDDQFSVERPDGSNFTLKIRSTKLEDSAMYFCASSRTGNQPQHFGDGTRLSIL.

This clonotype has more than one count but fewer than ten. The rearrangement links TRBV29-1 to TRBJ1-1; 7 bases map to TRBD1. The CDR3 has 12 residues. Unmatched junction bases numbered 3, after V lost 4 bases and J lost 4 bases. Germline loops: CDR1 SQVTM, CDR2 ANQGSEA. The CDR3 nucleotides are TGCAGCGTTGGTGGGACAGTCACTGAAGCTTTCTTT. This translates into CSVGGTVTEAFF.

The chain employs TRBV6-2 or TRBV6-3 and TRBJ2-5; D is perhaps TRBD1 or TRBD2 (6 bases each). V was clipped by 2 bases and J by 7 bases, with 14 bases between them. The CDR3 contains 14 residues. The germline gives CDR1 MNHEY, CDR2 SVGEGT. CDR3 amino acids: CASSYGTKGGTQYF. CDR3 bases: TGTGCCAGCAGTTACGGGACAAAGGGAGGGACCCAGTACTTC.

This clonotype has ten or more counts. The chain uses TRBV7-9 and TRBJ1-1; no firm D call. The CDR3 contains 14 residues. The germline V gene has CDR1 SEHNR and CDR2 FQNEAQ (reference sequence). Trimming took 0 bases from V and 7 from J, leaving 12 bases between them. The CDR3 here is CASSLAQRSIEAFF. CDR3 coding DNA: TGTGCCAGCAGCTTAGCCCAGCGGAGCATTGAAGCTTTCTTT.

This clonotype came up many times. The chain carries TRBV12-3 or TRBV12-4 and TRBJ2-2, with D uncertain. The CDR3 extends over 13 amino acids. V lost 5 bases to trimming and J lost 7 bases, with 11 bases between them. CDR3 sequence: CASSQRSYGELFF. The DNA of the CDR3 is TGTGCCAGCAGTCAAAGGTCCTACGGGGAGCTGTTTTTT.

This clonotype was picked up many times. The chain recombines TRBV27 with TRBJ2-1; D gene uncertain. This CDR3 is built from 14 residues. V gave up 4 bases and J gave up 8 bases, with 15 bases separating them. The germline CDR1 and CDR2 sequences are MNHEY and SMNVEV (reference sequence). The CDR3 reads CASSSPLGRDEQFF. The CDR3 bases are TGTGCCAGCAGTTCCCCTCTGGGCAGAGATGAGCAGTTCTTC.

This clonotype was seen many times. The CDR3 bases are TGCAGTGCTATGCCAGGGGATCAGCCCCAGCATTTT. Protein: CSAMPGDQPQHF. The chain links TRBV20-1 to TRBJ1-5, with a tentative D call TRBD1 (6 bases). This CDR3 has 12 amino acids. The germline V gene encodes CDR1 DFQATT and CDR2 SNEGSKA (reference sequence). Trimming took 4 bases from V and 5 from J, leaving 9 bases between them.

Notes on this clonotype: One junction end does not reproduce the germline sequence, and a read error may be involved. This rearrangement joins TRBV5-1 to TRBJ2-2, with D tentatively TRBD2 (5 bases). CDR1 is SGHRS and CDR2 is YFSETQ in the germline V gene. The CDR3 length is 15 residues. CDR3 DNA: TGCGCCAGCAGCTTGGCCGTTTCTGGCACCGGGGAGCTGTCTTTT. This encodes CASSLAVSGTGELSF.

This clonotype was seen repeatedly, ten times or more. This chain uses TRBV12-3 or TRBV12-4 with TRBJ2-1; 10 nucleotides line up with TRBD2. Germline trimming cut 7 bases from V and 6 bases from J; bases unmatched to any gene: 6. The CDR3 has 14 residues. The CDR3 nucleotides read TGTGCCAGCAATAATGTAGCGGGGGGCAATGAGCAGTTCTTC. This translates into CASNNVAGGNEQFF.

This clonotype was counted many times. The chain carries TRBV18 and TRBJ1-1; tentatively, D is TRBD1 (6 bases). Deletions cut 0 bases from V and 7 bases from J, with 24 bases between. This CDR3 region has 18 residues. CDR1 is KGHSH, CDR2 LQKENI, per germline. CDR3 sequence: CASSPPRSPQGQILEAFF. The CDR3 nucleotides read TGTGCCAGCTCACCACCCCGAAGCCCCCAAGGACAGATCCTTGAAGCTTTCTTT.